The clone carrying this T cell receptor (beta chain) rates as medium-sized. Its specificity is not known. Here immunoSEQ multiplex PCR was the method, and the copy in TCRdb shows in-frame clones only, minus some. The table lists about 25,000 clones, over 70% of them singletons. The data stem from a study of PD-1 blockade in classical Hodgkin lymphoma. Background on the study: Patients got intravenous nivolumab 3 mg/kg every 2 weeks. Study-level points and caveats: Newly diagnosed patients had diversity similar to the baseline diversity of complete responders. CD8+ TCR diversity did not rise significantly by C4D1, unlike CD4+. Lower baseline TCR diversity was reported for newly diagnosed patients than for healthy donors.

Germline CDR1 SGHTS, CDR2 YDEGEE. V trimming: 4 bases; J trimming: 6 bases; junction bases outside the gene matches: 12. The CDR3 covers 16 residues. All the patients suffered relapse after autologous stem cell transplantation, and brentuximab vedotin exposure differed. This sample comprised peripheral blood mononuclear cells (PBMCs), obtained at baseline. The chain recombines TRBV5-8 with TRBJ1-1; 10 bases are a match to TRBD1. This TCR came from a human donor with classical Hodgkin lymphoma. The CDR3 loop is CASSPRTGGFGSEAFF. The CDR3 region has the DNA TGTGCCAGCAGCCCCAGGACAGGGGGTTTTGGGTCTGAAGCTTTCTTT.